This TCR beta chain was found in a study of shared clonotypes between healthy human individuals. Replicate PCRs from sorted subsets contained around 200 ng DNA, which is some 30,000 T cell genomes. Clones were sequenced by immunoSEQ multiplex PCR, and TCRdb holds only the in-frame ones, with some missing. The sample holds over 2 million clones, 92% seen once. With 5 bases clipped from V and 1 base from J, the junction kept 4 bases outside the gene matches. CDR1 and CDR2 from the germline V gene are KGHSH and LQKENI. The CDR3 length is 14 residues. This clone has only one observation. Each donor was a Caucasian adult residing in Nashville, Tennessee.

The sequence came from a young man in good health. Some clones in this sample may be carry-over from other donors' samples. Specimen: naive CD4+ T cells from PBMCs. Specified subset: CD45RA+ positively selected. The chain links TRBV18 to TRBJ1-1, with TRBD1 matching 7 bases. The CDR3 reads CASSRQGENTEAFF. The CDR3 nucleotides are TGTGCCAGCTCAAGGCAGGGGGAGAACACTGAAGCTTTCTTT.